This T cell receptor (beta chain) was documented in a study of cytomegalovirus exposure and HLA in healthy donors. Overall study context: From donors who were HLA-typed, an early data release held 80 million to 85 million unique TCRs.

Amplification used 60 Vbeta primers and 13 Jbeta primers. The table came from immunoSEQ multiplex PCR; TCRdb's copy has only in-frame clones and leaves some out. Of about 93,000 clones listed, about 79% are singletons. The sequenced sample consisted of PBMCs. This receptor was taken from a man between 45 and 60 years old in good health and CMV-seronegative.

The CDR3 nucleotides read TGTGCCAGCAGGATAACAGGGGATAACACTGAAGCTTTCTTT. This gives the protein CASRITGDNTEAFF. The rearrangement joins TRBV2 to TRBJ1-1, with 7 bases matching TRBD1. The CDR3 sequence is 14 residues long. Trimming took 6 bases from V and 2 from J; bases not matched to a gene: 6. CDR1 is SNHLY and CDR2 is FYNNEI in the germline V gene.